This T cell receptor beta chain was observed in a study of T cell changes during pregnancy in multiple sclerosis. The germline V gene encodes CDR1 SGDLS and CDR2 YYNGEE. V was cut by 4 bases and J by 6 bases, with 14 bases left in between. The CDR3 contains 13 residues. The table came from immunoSEQ multiplex PCR; TCRdb's copy has only in-frame clones and leaves some out. The repertoire holds fewer than 150,000 clones, with less than 97% as singletons. This material consisted of peripheral blood, taken after pregnancy. The clonotype originates from a female donor with multiple sclerosis, enrolled in a pregnancy study. J is TRBJ2-7 and V is TRBV9; possibly TRBD2 for D (5 bases). The chain's CDR3 is CASSSGVGPEQYF. DNA of the CDR3: TGTGCCAGCAGCTCCGGGGTAGGGCCCGAGCAGTACTTC.